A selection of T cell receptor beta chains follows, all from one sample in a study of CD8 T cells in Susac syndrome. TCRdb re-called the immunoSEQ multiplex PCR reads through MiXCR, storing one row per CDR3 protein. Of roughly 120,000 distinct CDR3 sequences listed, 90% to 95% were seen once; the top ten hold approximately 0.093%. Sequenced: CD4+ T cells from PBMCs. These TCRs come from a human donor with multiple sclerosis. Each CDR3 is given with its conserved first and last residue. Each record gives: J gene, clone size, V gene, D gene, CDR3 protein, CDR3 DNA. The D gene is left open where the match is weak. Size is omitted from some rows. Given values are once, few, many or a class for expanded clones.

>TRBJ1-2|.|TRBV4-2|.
CASSPPAGMRGYTF
TGTGCCAGCAGCCCCCCGGCGGGGATGAGGGGCTACACCTTC
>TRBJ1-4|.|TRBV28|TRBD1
CASSLPGQGITNEKLFF
TGTGCCAGCAGTTTACCGGGACAGGGGATAACTAATGAAAAACTGTTTTTT
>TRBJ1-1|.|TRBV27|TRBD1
CASSSGGTGNTEAFF
TGTGCCAGCAGTTCAGGGGGAACGGGGAACACTGAAGCTTTCTTT
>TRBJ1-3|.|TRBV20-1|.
CSARAVAGNTIYF
TGCAGTGCTAGAGCCGTAGCGGGAAACACCATATATTTT
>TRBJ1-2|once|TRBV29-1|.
CSVLAYRVGDYGYTF
TGCAGCGTTCTGGCCTACAGGGTGGGGGACTATGGCTACACCTTC
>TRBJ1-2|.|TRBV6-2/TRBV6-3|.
CASSTGRFYGYTF
TGTGCCAGCAGTACCGGACGGTTCTATGGCTACACCTTC
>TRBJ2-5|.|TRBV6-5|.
CASARSPFALETQYF
TGTGCCAGCGCGCGGAGCCCGTTTGCCCTAGAGACCCAGTACTTC
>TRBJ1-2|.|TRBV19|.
CVTNGGGDGYTF
TGTGTCACAAATGGAGGAGGGGATGGCTACACCTTC
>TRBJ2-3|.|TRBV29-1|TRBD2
CSAGLAGGSTDTQYF
TGCAGCGCCGGACTAGCGGGGGGGTCCACAGATACGCAGTATTTT
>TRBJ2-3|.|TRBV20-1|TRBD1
CSAPPPQGADTQYF
TGCAGTGCTCCCCCCCCACAGGGGGCAGATACGCAGTATTTT
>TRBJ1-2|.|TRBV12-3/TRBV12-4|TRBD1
CASTQDRGYGYTF
TGTGCCAGCACCCAAGACAGGGGGTATGGCTACACCTTC
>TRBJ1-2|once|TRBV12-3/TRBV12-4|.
CASSDQGNYGYTF
TGTGCCAGCAGCGATCAGGGAAACTATGGCTACACCTTC
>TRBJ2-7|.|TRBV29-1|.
CSVGKGSYEQYF
TGCAGCGTTGGTAAGGGCTCCTACGAGCAGTACTTC
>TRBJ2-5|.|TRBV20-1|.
CSAVGQTRLWTQYF
TGCAGTGCGGTCGGACAGACCCGATTATGGACCCAGTACTTC
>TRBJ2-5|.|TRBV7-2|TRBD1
CASNLLGTGPRETQYF
TGTGCCAGCAATCTCTTGGGGACAGGGCCGAGGGAGACCCAGTACTTC
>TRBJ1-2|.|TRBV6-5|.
CASTDSVYGYTF
TGTGCCAGCACGGACAGTGTCTATGGCTACACCTTC
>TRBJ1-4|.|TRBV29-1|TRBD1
CSVTGQPGREKLFF
TGCAGCGTTACGGGACAGCCCGGACGAGAAAAACTGTTTTTT
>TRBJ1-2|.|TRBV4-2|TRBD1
CASSQVGTETNYGYTF
TGTGCCAGCAGCCAAGTTGGGACAGAGACTAACTATGGCTACACCTTC
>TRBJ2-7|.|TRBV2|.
CASSGRLAARSEQYF
TGTGCCAGCAGTGGGCGTCTAGCCGCCCGATCCGAGCAGTACTTC
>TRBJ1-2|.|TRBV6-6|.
CASSAPGDANYGYTF
TGTGCCAGCAGTGCGCCGGGGGACGCTAACTATGGCTACACCTTC
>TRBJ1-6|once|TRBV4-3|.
CASSQDGRAHSPLHF
TGCGCCAGCAGCCAAGATGGCAGGGCGCATTCACCCCTCCACTTT
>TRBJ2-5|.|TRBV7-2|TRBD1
CASSPGQGGETQYF
TGTGCCAGCAGCCCGGGACAGGGAGGGGAGACCCAGTACTTC
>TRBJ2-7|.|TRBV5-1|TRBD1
CASSFGGQGGEQYF
TGCGCCAGCAGCTTCGGGGGACAGGGGGGAGAGCAGTACTTC
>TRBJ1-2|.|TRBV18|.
CASSPKHEGAYTF
TGTGCCAGCTCACCAAAACACGAGGGTGCCTACACCTTC
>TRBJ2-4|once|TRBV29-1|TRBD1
CSAGTGTGGGTYF
TGCAGCGCCGGAACCGGGACAGGGGGAGGCACGTACTTC
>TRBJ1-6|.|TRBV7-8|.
CASSFKDRFNSPLHF
TGTGCCAGCAGCTTCAAGGACAGATTTAATTCACCCCTCCACTTT
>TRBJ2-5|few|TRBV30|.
CAWTSGIQETQYF
TGTGCCTGGACCTCGGGGATCCAAGAGACCCAGTACTTC
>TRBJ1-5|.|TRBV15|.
CATSRDGRGQPQHF
TGTGCCACCAGCAGAGATGGGAGGGGGCAGCCCCAGCATTTT
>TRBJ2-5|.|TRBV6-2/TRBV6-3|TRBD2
CASGELAETQYF
TGTGCCAGCGGGGAACTAGCGGAGACCCAGTACTTC
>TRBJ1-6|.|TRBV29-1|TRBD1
CSVLPGQASSPLHF
TGCAGCGTCCTCCCGGGACAGGCATCTTCACCCCTCCACTTT
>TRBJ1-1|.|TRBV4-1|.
CASSQDYTGTEAFF
TGCGCCAGCAGCCAAGACTACACAGGGACTGAAGCTTTCTTT
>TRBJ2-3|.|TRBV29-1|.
CSGLNTDTQYF
TGCAGCGGGCTGAATACAGATACGCAGTATTTT
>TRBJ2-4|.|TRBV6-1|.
CASSPYGQLAKNIQYF
TGTGCCAGCAGCCCCTATGGACAGCTAGCCAAAAACATTCAGTACTTC
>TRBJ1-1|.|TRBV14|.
CASSQVPGLNTEAFF
TGTGCCAGCAGCCAAGTCCCAGGATTGAACACTGAAGCTTTCTTT
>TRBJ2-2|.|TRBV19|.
CASSSTPNTGELFF
TGTGCCAGTAGTAGCACTCCTAACACCGGGGAGCTGTTTTTT
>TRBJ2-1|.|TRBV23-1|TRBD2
CASSHGAGGLNEQFF
TGCGCCAGCAGTCACGGAGCGGGGGGGCTCAATGAGCAGTTCTTC
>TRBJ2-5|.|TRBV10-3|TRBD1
CATSLGGAGETQYF
TGTGCCACCTCTTTAGGGGGCGCGGGCGAGACCCAGTACTTC
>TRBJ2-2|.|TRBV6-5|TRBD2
CASSYYGLAGGTGELFF
TGTGCCAGCAGTTACTACGGACTAGCGGGGGGCACCGGGGAGCTGTTTTTT
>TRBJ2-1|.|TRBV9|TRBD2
CASSVGPGLDYNEQFF
TGTGCCAGCAGCGTAGGGCCCGGACTAGACTACAATGAGCAGTTCTTC
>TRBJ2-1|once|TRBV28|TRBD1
CASRTGTGTNEQFF
TGTGCCAGCAGAACCGGGACAGGGACCAATGAGCAGTTCTTC
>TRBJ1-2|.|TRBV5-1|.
CASSLASADVYGYTF
TGCGCCAGCAGCTTGGCTTCGGCAGACGTCTATGGCTACACCTTC
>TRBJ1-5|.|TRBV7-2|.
CASSLGPYRDQPQHF
TGTGCCAGCAGCTTAGGGCCTTACAGGGATCAGCCCCAGCATTTT
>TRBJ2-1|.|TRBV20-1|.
CSASGGASSYNEQFF
TGCAGTGCTAGTGGAGGGGCCTCCTCCTACAATGAGCAGTTCTTC
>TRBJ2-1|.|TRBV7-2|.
CASSLGPGLLYNEQFF
TGTGCCAGCAGCTTGGGCCCGGGACTCCTGTACAATGAGCAGTTCTTC
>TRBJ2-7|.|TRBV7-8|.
CASSLLLGGYEQYF
TGTGCCAGCAGCTTATTATTAGGAGGCTACGAGCAGTACTTC
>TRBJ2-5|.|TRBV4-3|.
CASSQDRAGDAGETQYF
TGCGCCAGCAGCCAAGATCGGGCAGGGGACGCGGGGGAGACCCAGTACTTC
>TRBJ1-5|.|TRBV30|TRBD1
CAWSYRTGGRNQPQHF
TGTGCCTGGAGTTATAGGACAGGGGGCCGTAATCAGCCCCAGCATTTT
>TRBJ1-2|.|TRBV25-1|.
CASRGGKGYTF
TGTGCCAGCAGGGGGGGGAAAGGCTACACCTTC
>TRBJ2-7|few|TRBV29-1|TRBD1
CSVSRDRGYEQYF
TGCAGCGTTAGCCGGGACAGGGGCTACGAGCAGTACTTC
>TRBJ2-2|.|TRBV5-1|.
CASSLFNLNTGELFF
TGCGCCAGCAGCTTGTTTAATTTGAACACCGGGGAGCTGTTTTTT
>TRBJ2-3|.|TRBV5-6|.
CASSLRVSSRSNTQYF
TGTGCCAGCAGCTTGAGAGTTAGCTCGCGATCGAATACGCAGTATTTT
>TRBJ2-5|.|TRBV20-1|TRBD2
CSARSGGAGTQYF
TGCAGTGCTAGGAGCGGGGGGGCAGGGACCCAGTACTTC
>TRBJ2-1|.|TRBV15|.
CATSHAAGSEQFF
TGTGCCACCAGCCATGCCGCTGGGAGTGAGCAGTTCTTC
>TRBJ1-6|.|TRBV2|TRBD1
CASREPTGGNNSPLHF
TGTGCCAGCAGGGAACCGACAGGGGGCAATAATTCACCCCTCCACTTT